Sequencing of this T cell receptor (beta chain) was carried out in a study of OX40 agonist ivuxolimab in advanced cancers. Measured with immunoSEQ multiplex PCR; TCRdb has only the in-frame clones, and not every one. The sample yields under 85,000 clones, roughly 92% seen once. The CDR3 runs to 15 residues. Germline V CDR1 and CDR2: SEHNR, FQNEAQ (reference sequence). Trimming at V came to 1 base and at J to 6 bases, leaving 4 bases not matched to a gene. Only a few counts were recorded for this clone. The TCR comes from an adult with an advanced solid tumor such as melanoma, head and neck, liver or kidney cancer. The sample here was CD4+ or CD8+ T cells sorted from blood, taken in a trial of the OX40 agonist ivuxolimab. This chain joins TRBV7-9 and TRBJ2-2; 8 bases are shared with TRBD2. The CDR3 reads CASSLEVTSAGELFF. CDR3 DNA: TGTGCCAGCAGCTTAGAGGTGACTAGCGCCGGGGAGCTGTTTTTT.